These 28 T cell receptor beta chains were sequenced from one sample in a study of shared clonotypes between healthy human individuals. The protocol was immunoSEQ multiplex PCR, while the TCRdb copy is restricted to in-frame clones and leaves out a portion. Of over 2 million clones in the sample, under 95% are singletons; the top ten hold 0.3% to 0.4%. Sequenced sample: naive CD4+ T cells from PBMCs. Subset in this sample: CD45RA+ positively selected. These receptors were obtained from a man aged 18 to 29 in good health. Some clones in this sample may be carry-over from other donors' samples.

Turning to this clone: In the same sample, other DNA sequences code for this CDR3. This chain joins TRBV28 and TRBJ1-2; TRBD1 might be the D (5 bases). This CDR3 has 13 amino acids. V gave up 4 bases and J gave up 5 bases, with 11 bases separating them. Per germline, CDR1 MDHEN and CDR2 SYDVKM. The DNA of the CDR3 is TGTGCCAGCAGTTCGGGACCTCTTTATGGCTACACCTTC. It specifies CASSSGPLYGYTF.

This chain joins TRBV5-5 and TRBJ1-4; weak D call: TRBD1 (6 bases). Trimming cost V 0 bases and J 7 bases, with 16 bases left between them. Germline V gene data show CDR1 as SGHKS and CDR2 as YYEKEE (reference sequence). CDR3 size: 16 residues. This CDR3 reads CASSLGGEGGGEKLFF. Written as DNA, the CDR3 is TGTGCCAGCAGCTTGGGCGGGGAAGGAGGGGGTGAAAAACTGTTTTTT.

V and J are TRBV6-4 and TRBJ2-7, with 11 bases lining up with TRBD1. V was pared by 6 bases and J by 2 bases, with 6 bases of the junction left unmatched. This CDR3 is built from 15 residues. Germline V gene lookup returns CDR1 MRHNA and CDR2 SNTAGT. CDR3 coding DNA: TGTGCCAGCAGCCTCCGGACAGGGGGCCCCTACGAGCAGTACTTC. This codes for CASSLRTGGPYEQYF.

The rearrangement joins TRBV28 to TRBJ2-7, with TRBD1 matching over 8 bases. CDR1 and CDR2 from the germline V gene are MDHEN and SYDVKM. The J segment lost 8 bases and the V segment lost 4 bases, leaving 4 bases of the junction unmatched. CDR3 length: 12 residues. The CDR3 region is CASSSQGEKQYF. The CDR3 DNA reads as TGTGCCAGCAGTTCACAGGGGGAAAAGCAGTACTTC.

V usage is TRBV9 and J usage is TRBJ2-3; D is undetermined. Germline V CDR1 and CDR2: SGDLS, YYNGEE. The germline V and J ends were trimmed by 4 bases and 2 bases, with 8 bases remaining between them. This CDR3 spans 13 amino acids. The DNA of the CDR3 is TGTGCCAGCAGCCGGGCCTACACAGATACGCAGTATTTT. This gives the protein CASSRAYTDTQYF. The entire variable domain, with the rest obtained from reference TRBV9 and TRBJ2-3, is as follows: DSGVTQTPKHLITATGQRVTLRCSPRSGDLSVYWYQQSLDQGLQFLIQYYNGEERAKGNILERFSAQQFPDLHSELNLSSLELGDSALYFCASSRAYTDTQYFGPGTRLTVL.

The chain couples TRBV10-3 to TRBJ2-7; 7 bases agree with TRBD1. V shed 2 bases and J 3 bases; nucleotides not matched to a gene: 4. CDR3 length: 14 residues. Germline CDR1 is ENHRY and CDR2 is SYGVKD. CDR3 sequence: CAISEGQASYEQYF. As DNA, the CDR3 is TGTGCCATCAGTGAGGGACAGGCGAGCTACGAGCAGTACTTC.

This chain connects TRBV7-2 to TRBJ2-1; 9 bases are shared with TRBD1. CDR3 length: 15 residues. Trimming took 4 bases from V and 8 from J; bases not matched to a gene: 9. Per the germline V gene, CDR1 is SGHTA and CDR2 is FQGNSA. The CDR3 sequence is CASSYRGQGTDEQFF. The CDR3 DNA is TGTGCCAGCAGCTATAGGGGACAGGGCACGGATGAGCAGTTCTTC. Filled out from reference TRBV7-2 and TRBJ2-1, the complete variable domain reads GAGVSQSPSNKVTEKGKDVELRCDPISGHTALYWYRQSLGQGLEFLIYFQGNSAPDKSGLPSDRFSAERTGGSVSTLTIQRTQQEDSAVYLCASSYRGQGTDEQFFGPGTRLTVL.

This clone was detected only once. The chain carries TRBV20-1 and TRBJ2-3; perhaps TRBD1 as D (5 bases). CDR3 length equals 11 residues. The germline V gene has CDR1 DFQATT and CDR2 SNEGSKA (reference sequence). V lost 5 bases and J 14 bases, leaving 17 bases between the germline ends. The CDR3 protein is CSAPQGDAAYF. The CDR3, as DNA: TGCAGTGCTCCCCAGGGTGACGCCGCGTATTTT.

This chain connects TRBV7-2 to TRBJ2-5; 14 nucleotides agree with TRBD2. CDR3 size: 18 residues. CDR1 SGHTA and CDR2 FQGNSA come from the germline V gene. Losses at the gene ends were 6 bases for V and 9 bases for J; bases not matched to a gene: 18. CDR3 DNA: TGTGCCAGCAGTAAGCCGGGACTAGCGGGAGCACCGGGGGGGGCCCAGTACTTC. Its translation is CASSKPGLAGAPGGAQYF. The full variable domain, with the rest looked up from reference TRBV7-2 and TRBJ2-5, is GAGVSQSPSNKVTEKGKDVELRCDPISGHTALYWYRQSLGQGLEFLIYFQGNSAPDKSGLPSDRFSAERTGGSVSTLTIQRTQQEDSAVYLCASSKPGLAGAPGGAQYFGPGTRLLVL.

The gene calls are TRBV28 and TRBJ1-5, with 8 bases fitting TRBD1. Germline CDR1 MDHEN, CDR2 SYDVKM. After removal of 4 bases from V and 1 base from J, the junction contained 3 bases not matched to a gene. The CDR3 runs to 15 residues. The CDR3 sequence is CASSSRTGSNQPQHF. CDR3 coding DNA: TGTGCCAGCAGTTCCAGGACAGGGAGCAATCAGCCCCAGCATTTT.

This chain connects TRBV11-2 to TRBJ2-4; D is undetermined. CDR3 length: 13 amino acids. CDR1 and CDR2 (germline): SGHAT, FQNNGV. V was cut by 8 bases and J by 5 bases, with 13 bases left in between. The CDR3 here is CASANNIQNIQYF. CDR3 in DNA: TGTGCCAGCGCCAACAATATACAAAACATTCAGTACTTC.

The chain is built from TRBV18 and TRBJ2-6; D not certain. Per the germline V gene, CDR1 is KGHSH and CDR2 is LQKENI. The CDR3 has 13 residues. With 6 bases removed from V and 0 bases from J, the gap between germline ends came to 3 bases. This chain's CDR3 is CASSLSGANVLTF. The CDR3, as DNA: TGTGCCAGCTCCCTCTCTGGGGCCAACGTCCTGACTTTC.

This chain's CDR3 is CASSAELAGEDTQYF. The DNA for the CDR3 is TGTGCCAGCAGTGCTGAACTAGCGGGAGAAGATACGCAGTATTTT. The chain uses TRBV2 and TRBJ2-3; the match to TRBD2 covers 11 bases. Germline assignment: CDR1 SNHLY and CDR2 FYNNEI. CDR3 size: 15 residues. V gave up 4 bases and J gave up 5 bases; unmatched junction bases: 5.

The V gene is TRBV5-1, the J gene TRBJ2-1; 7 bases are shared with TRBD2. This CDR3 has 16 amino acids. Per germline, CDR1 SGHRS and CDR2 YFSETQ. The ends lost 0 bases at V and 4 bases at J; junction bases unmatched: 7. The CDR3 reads CASSLEGLTDYNEQFF. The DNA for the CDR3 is TGCGCCAGCAGCTTGGAGGGACTAACCGATTACAATGAGCAGTTCTTC.

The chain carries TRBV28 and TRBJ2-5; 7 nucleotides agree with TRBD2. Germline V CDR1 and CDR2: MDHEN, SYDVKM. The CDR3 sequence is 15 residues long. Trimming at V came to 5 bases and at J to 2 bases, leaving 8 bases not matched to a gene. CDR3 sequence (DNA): TGTGCCAGCAGTCTTATAAGCGGGGAACAAGAGACCCAGTACTTC. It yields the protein CASSLISGEQETQYF.

The CDR3 reads CASSETLASYNEQFF. The CDR3 bases are TGTGCCAGCAGTGAAACCCTAGCCTCCTACAATGAGCAGTTCTTC. This rearrangement joins TRBV2 to TRBJ2-1; possible D gene TRBD2, 5 bases. The germline gives CDR1 SNHLY, CDR2 FYNNEI. The CDR3 totals 15 residues. Trimming left V 2 bases short and J 0 bases short, with 8 bases between.

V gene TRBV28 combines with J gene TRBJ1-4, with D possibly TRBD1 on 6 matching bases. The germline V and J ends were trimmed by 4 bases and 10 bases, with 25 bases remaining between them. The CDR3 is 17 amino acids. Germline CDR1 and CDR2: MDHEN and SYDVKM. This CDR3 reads CASSSSRGTALGGKLFF. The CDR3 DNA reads TGTGCCAGCAGTTCCTCGAGGGGGACGGCGCTTGGCGGAAAACTGTTTTTT.

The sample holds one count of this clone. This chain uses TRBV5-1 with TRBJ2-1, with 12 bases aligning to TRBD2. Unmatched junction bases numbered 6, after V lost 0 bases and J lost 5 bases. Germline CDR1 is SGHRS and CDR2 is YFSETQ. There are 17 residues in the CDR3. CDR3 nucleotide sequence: TGCGCCAGCAGCTTGGCCGGCCTAGCGGGAGGGAACAATGAGCAGTTCTTC. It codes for CASSLAGLAGGNNEQFF.

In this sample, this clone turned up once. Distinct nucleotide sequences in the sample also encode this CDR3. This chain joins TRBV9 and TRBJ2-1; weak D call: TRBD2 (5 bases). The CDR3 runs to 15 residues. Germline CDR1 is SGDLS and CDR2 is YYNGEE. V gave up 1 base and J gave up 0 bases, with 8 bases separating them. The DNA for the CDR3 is TGTGCCAGCAGCGTAAGCGGATCCTCCTACAATGAGCAGTTCTTC. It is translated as CASSVSGSSYNEQFF.

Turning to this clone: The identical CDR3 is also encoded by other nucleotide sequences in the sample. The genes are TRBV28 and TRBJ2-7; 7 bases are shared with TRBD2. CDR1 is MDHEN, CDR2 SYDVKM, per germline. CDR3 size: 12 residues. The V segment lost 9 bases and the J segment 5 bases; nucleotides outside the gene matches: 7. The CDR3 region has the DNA TGTGCCAGTCGGGGGGTATTACACGAGCAGTACTTC. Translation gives CASRGVLHEQYF. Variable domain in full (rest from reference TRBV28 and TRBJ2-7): DVKVTQSSRYLVKRTGEKVFLECVQDMDHENMFWYRQDPGLGLRLIYFSYDVKMKEKGDIPEGYSVSREKKERFSLILESASTNQTSMYLCASRGVLHEQYFGPGTRLTVT.

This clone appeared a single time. This CDR3 is CASSFRPSSEQYF. CDR3 nucleotides: TGTGCCAGCAGCTTTAGGCCTAGCTCCGAGCAGTACTTC. The chain uses TRBV5-8 and TRBJ2-7; TRBD2 is a possible D gene (5 bases). The CDR3 spans 13 residues. Germline CDR1 and CDR2: SGHTS and YDEGEE. V was shortened by 2 bases and J by 6 bases, with 12 bases between the two germline ends.

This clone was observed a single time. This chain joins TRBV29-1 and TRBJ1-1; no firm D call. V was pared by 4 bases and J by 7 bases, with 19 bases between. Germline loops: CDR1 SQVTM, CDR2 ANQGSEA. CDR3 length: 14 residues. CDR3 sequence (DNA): TGCAGCGTTGTGCAGAGGTTGGACCGACGTGAAGCTTTCTTT. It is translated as CSVVQRLDRREAFF.

In DNA form, the CDR3 reads TGTGCCAGCAGCTATTACAGGAGCTCCTACGAGCAGTACTTC. Its protein is CASSYYRSSYEQYF. The chain links TRBV11-2 to TRBJ2-7; D is perhaps TRBD1 (5 bases). The V gene lost 4 bases and the J gene lost 0 bases, with 10 bases spanning the gap. There are 14 residues in the CDR3. CDR1 is SGHAT, CDR2 FQNNGV, per germline. Full variable domain (outside the CDR3, taken from reference TRBV11-2 and TRBJ2-7): EAGVAQSPRYKIIEKRQSVAFWCNPISGHATLYWYQQILGQGPKLLIQFQNNGVVDDSQLPKDRFSAERLKGVDSTLKIQPAKLEDSAVYLCASSYYRSSYEQYFGPGTRLTVT.

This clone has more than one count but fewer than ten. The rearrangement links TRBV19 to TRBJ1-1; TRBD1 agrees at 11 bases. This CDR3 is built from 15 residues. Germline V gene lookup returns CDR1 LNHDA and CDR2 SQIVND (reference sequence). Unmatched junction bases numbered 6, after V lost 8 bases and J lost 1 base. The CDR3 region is CASRTGGAGNTEAFF. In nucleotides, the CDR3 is TGTGCCAGTCGGACAGGGGGCGCCGGGAACACTGAAGCTTTCTTT.

CDR3: CASSVEDSSYNSPLHF. The DNA for the CDR3 is TGTGCCAGCAGTGTTGAGGACAGCAGCTATAATTCACCCCTCCACTTT. V and J are TRBV25-1 and TRBJ1-6; tentative D call: TRBD1 (6 bases). V was clipped by 4 bases and J by 3 bases, with 13 bases between them. This CDR3 comprises 16 residues. Germline V gene sequence: CDR1 MGHDK, CDR2 SYGVNS.

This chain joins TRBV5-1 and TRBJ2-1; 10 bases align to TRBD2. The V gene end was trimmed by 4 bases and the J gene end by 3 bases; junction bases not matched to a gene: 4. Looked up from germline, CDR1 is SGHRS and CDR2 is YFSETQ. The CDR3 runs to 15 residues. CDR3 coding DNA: TGCGCCAGCAGCGAGCGGGAGGGGCTCTACAATGAGCAGTTCTTC. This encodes CASSEREGLYNEQFF.

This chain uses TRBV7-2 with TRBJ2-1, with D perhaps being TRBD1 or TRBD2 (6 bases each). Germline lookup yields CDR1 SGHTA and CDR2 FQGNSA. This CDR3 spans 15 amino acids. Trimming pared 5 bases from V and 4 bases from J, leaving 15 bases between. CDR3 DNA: TGTGCCAGCAGCGGACAGCAGGGACTTTACAATGAGCAGTTCTTC. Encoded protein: CASSGQQGLYNEQFF.

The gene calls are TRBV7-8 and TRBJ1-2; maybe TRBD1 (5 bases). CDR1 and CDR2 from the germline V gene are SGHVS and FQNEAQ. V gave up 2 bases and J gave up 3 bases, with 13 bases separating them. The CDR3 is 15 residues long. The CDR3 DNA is TGTGCCAGCAGCTTATTGGGGGGGGACGACTATGGCTACACCTTC. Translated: CASSLLGGDDYGYTF.